Below are 26 T cell receptor beta chains sequenced from a single sample in a study of T cells in Graves' hyperthyroidism and ophthalmopathy. The CDR3 regions of TCR beta were amplified from RNA transcripts. The HTBI primer set drove a first-round RT-PCR of the TCR CDR3. TCRdb re-called the multiplex PCR reads through MiXCR, storing one row per CDR3 protein. The sample holds about 510,000 distinct CDR3 sequences, 46% seen once. Input material: peripheral blood or thyroid tissue (not recorded which). These receptor sequences come from an adult woman with Graves' disease, either hyperthyroidism or ophthalmopathy (not recorded which).

This clonotype has only a few counts. A much larger clone sits a single nucleotide away, making a read error possible. This CDR3 is CSASAGGGSGNTIYF. DNA of the CDR3: TGCAGTGCTAGTGCTGGGGGAGGCTCTGGAAACACCATATATTTT. This chain joins TRBV20-1 and TRBJ1-3; D is possibly TRBD1 (5 bases). V lost 3 bases, J lost 0 bases, and 12 bases lay in between. The CDR3 contains 15 residues. Germline CDR1 is DFQATT and CDR2 is SNEGSKA (reference sequence).

Ten or more counts support this clonotype. This chain uses TRBV10-3 with TRBJ2-1, with 11 positions matching TRBD2. The CDR3 runs 13 residues. The V gene end was trimmed by 9 bases and the J gene end by 7 bases; junction bases not matched to a gene: 5. Germline assignment: CDR1 ENHRY and CDR2 SYGVKD. DNA for the CDR3: TGTGCCATGGCTAGCGGGAGGAGTAATGAGCAGTTCTTC. Protein product: CAMASGRSNEQFF.

In this sample, this clonotype turned up a few times. This sequence joins TRBV15 and TRBJ2-5, with 7 bases lining up with TRBD1. The germline CDR1 and CDR2 sequences are LNHNV and YYDKDF (reference sequence). This CDR3 contains 15 residues. V shed 2 bases, J shed 4 bases, and the junction held 7 bases outside the gene matches. The CDR3 DNA is TGTGCCACCAGCAGACCGACAGGGCTTACAGAGACCCAGTACTTC. Protein: CATSRPTGLTETQYF.

V is TRBV7-2 and J is TRBJ2-6; no clear D. Germline assignment: CDR1 SGHTA and CDR2 FQGNSA. The CDR3 length is 15 residues. With 4 bases removed from V and 3 bases from J, the gap between germline ends came to 10 bases. CDR3 sequence: CASSSLRGGANVLTF. In DNA, the CDR3 is TGTGCCAGCAGCTCCCTGCGTGGTGGGGCCAACGTCCTGACTTTC.

This clonotype was recorded a few times. The rearrangement links TRBV2 to TRBJ1-1; no clear D gene. Germline-derived CDR1 and CDR2 are SNHLY and FYNNEI. Trimming removed 11 bases from V and 1 base from J, with 14 bases in between. The CDR3 sequence is 13 residues long. CDR3 in amino acids: CALDRLKNTEAFF. In DNA form, the CDR3 reads TGTGCCTTAGACCGCTTAAAGAACACTGAAGCTTTCTTT.

This chain links TRBV2 with TRBJ1-6, with D perhaps TRBD1 (5 bases). Trimming stripped 6 bases from V and 9 bases from J, with 18 bases between. Germline assignment: CDR1 SNHLY and CDR2 FYNNEI. This CDR3 region has 15 residues. In nucleotides, the CDR3 is TGTGCCAGCAGCGTGATAAGGGGCAAGAGTTCACCCCTCCACTTT. Translating it yields CASSVIRGKSSPLHF.

This clonotype came up many times. The rearrangement uses TRBV29-1 and TRBJ1-1; possibly TRBD1 for D (5 bases). The germline CDR1 and CDR2 sequences are SQVTM and ANQGSEA. The CDR3 length is 13 residues. V was shortened by 6 bases and J by 4 bases, with 15 bases between the two germline ends. CDR3 bases: TGCAGCGTGGGGGGGGGGTGGGGCACTGAAGCTTTCTTT. Protein product: CSVGGGWGTEAFF.

The chain combines TRBV20-1 with TRBJ1-1; no clear D. Germline V lookup: CDR1 DFQATT, CDR2 SNEGSKA (reference sequence). CDR3 length: 10 residues. V lost 6 bases and J lost 11, with 13 bases in between. This CDR3 reads CSATPSTAFF. The CDR3 DNA is TGCAGTGCGACACCTTCTACGGCTTTCTTT.

The V gene is TRBV30, the J gene TRBJ1-1; D ambiguous. The CDR3 is made up of 13 amino acids. Germline CDR1 reads GTSNPN; CDR2 reads SVGIG (reference sequence). The V end lost 0 bases, the J end lost 1 base, and 6 bases lay between the germline ends. The CDR3 loop reads CAWSVPPNTEAFF. The CDR3 DNA sequence: TGTGCCTGGAGTGTCCCCCCGAACACTGAAGCTTTCTTT.

The rearrangement links TRBV7-3 to TRBJ1-2; possible D gene TRBD1, 5 bases. Germline assignment: CDR1 SGHTA and CDR2 FQGTGA. Trimming cost V 5 bases and J 4 bases, with 14 bases left between them. This CDR3 spans 14 amino acids. CDR3 DNA sequence: TGTGCCAGCAGCCAAGATGGGACTACCTATGGCTACACCTTC. It codes for CASSQDGTTYGYTF.

V and J are TRBV14 and TRBJ1-1; the match to TRBD1 covers 7 bases. Germline CDR1 SGHDN, CDR2 FVKESK. V was pared by 3 bases and J by 10 bases, with 5 bases of the junction left unmatched. This CDR3 has 12 amino acids. The CDR3, as DNA: TGTGCCAGCAGCCAGCACAGGGGTACAGCTTTCTTT. Amino acid sequence: CASSQHRGTAFF.

In this sample, this clonotype turned up a few times. The gene calls are TRBV15 and TRBJ2-5; D possibly corresponds to TRBD1 (5 bases). Germline lookup yields CDR1 LNHNV and CDR2 YYDKDF (reference sequence). The CDR3 covers 13 residues. The ends were cut back, 5 bases at V and 5 bases at J, with 12 bases in the middle. This chain's CDR3 is CATSGQGWETQYF. CDR3 in DNA: TGTGCCACCAGCGGGCAGGGTTGGGAGACCCAGTACTTC.

CDR3 nucleotides: TGTGCCAGCAGCAGGGTAGGGGCTAATCAGCCCCAGCATTTT. It yields the protein CASSRVGANQPQHF. The chain employs TRBV2 and TRBJ1-5, with a weak D call TRBD1 (5 bases). V lost 6 bases and J lost 4, with 13 bases in between. The CDR3 runs 14 residues. Germline V lookup: CDR1 SNHLY, CDR2 FYNNEI.

As to this clonotype: No conserved phenylalanine or tryptophan ends this CDR3, so it is likely a read error. V usage is TRBV3-1 and J usage is TRBJ1-3; a weak D match, TRBD1 (6 bases). Germline V lookup: CDR1 LGHDT, CDR2 YNNKEL (reference sequence). This CDR3 has 14 amino acids. The V end was cut by 4 bases, the J end by 0 bases, with 7 bases between. In nucleotides, the CDR3 is TGTGCCAGCAGCCCACAGGGCTCTGGAAACACCATATATCTT. It codes for CASSPQGSGNTIYL.

The chain couples TRBV10-3 to TRBJ1-1; 9 bases map to TRBD1. The V gene end was trimmed by 6 bases and the J gene end by 3 bases; junction bases not matched to a gene: 5. CDR1 is ENHRY and CDR2 is SYGVKD in the germline V gene. The CDR3 length is 14 residues. CDR3 coding DNA: TGTGCCATCAGGGACAGGGGCGCGGACACTGAAGCTTTCTTT. Amino acids: CAIRDRGADTEAFF.

The rearrangement links TRBV14 to TRBJ2-2, with D tentatively TRBD2 (6 bases). The V end was cut by 7 bases, the J end by 2 bases, with 14 bases between. Germline assignment: CDR1 SGHDN and CDR2 FVKESK. This CDR3 comprises 15 residues. The CDR3 bases are TGTGCCAGCACCAAACATAGCGGAAACACCGGGGAGCTGTTTTTT. It encodes CASTKHSGNTGELFF. Complete variable domain (other parts from reference TRBV14 and TRBJ2-2): EAGVTQFPSHSVIEKGQTVTLRCDPISGHDNLYWYRRVMGKEIKFLLHFVKESKQDESGMPNNRFLAERTGGTYSTLKVQPAELEDSGVYFCASTKHSGNTGELFFGEGSRLTVL.

This chain uses TRBV12-3 or TRBV12-4 with TRBJ1-5; 7 bases agree with TRBD1. Trimming took 3 bases from V and 1 from J; bases not matched to a gene: 6. The CDR3 totals 16 residues. The CDR3 DNA follows: TGTGCCAGCAGTTTTCGACAGGGTTTCAGCAATCAGCCCCAGCATTTT. The encoded protein is CASSFRQGFSNQPQHF.

Turning to this clonotype: This may come from a read error, since a much larger clone is one base off. This CDR3 is missing its conserved last phenylalanine or tryptophan, likely due to a read error. The V gene is TRBV7-2, the J gene TRBJ1-1; weak D call: TRBD1 (5 bases). Germline V lookup: CDR1 SGHTA, CDR2 FQGNSA. The CDR3 is 17 amino acids. The CDR3 spells CASSLAQGKGMNTEAFL. The CDR3 DNA reads TGTGCCAGCAGTTTAGCGCAGGGAAAGGGGATGAACACTGAAGCTTTCCTT.

Many counts were recorded for this clonotype. The V call is TRBV5-1, the J call TRBJ1-3; possible D gene TRBD1, 5 bases. Germline V gives CDR1 SGHRS, CDR2 YFSETQ. The V and J ends lost 5 bases and 2 bases respectively, with 14 bases between them. The CDR3 has 15 amino acids. CDR3 nucleotide sequence: TGCGCCAGCAGTCCCGCGCCGGGGCCTGGAAACACCATATATTTT. Its protein is CASSPAPGPGNTIYF.

This chain joins TRBV13 and TRBJ2-7, with TRBD2 matching over 8 bases. The germline V gene has CDR1 PRHDT and CDR2 FYEKMQ (reference sequence). Losses at the gene ends were 2 bases for V and 3 bases for J; bases not matched to a gene: 6. The CDR3 is 15 amino acids. This chain's CDR3 is CASSLQRERGYEQYF. CDR3 nucleotides: TGTGCCAGCAGCTTACAGCGGGAGCGGGGCTACGAGCAGTACTTC.

This sequence joins TRBV25-1 and TRBJ2-7, with TRBD1 matching over 7 bases. J lost 6 bases, V lost 6 bases, and 8 bases had no gene match. In germline, CDR1 is MGHDK, CDR2 SYGVNS. This CDR3 has 13 residues. CDR3 protein: CASRSTGIGEQYF. CDR3 nucleotides: TGTGCCAGCAGGTCGACAGGGATAGGCGAGCAGTACTTC.

The chain combines TRBV7-9 with TRBJ1-4, with unresolved D. Trimming stripped 5 bases from V and 4 bases from J, with 11 bases between. The CDR3 is 14 amino acids. In germline, CDR1 is SEHNR, CDR2 FQNEAQ (reference sequence). CDR3 region: CASSKQQFNEKLFF. For the CDR3, the DNA is TGTGCCAGCAGCAAACAGCAGTTTAATGAAAAACTGTTTTTT.

Concerning this clonotype: No conserved phenylalanine or tryptophan ends this CDR3, so it is likely a read error. J is TRBJ1-5 and V is TRBV7-9; D is unresolved. Per the germline V gene, CDR1 is SEHNR and CDR2 is FQNEAQ (reference sequence). The V end lost 5 bases, the J end lost 11 bases, and 19 bases lay between the germline ends. The CDR3 length is 14 residues. CDR3 nucleotides: TGTGCCAGCAGCACTAGCGGGAGCCAAGAGACCCAGCATTGT. Protein: CASSTSGSQETQHC.

The genes are TRBV6-4 and TRBJ2-6, with D unresolved. Germline CDR1 and CDR2: MRHNA and SNTAGT. The CDR3 length is 15 residues. Trimming cost V 2 bases and J 0 bases, with 5 bases left between them. CDR3 DNA sequence: TGTGCCAGCAGTGACACTGGCTCTGGGGCCAACGTCCTGACTTTC. Translating gives CASSDTGSGANVLTF.

The V call is TRBV19, the J call TRBJ1-1; maybe TRBD1 (5 bases). The CDR3 spans 11 residues. CDR1 LNHDA and CDR2 SQIVND come from the germline V gene (reference sequence). V was clipped by 8 bases and J by 7 bases, with 11 bases between them. CDR3 coding DNA: TGTGCCAGTGGACCTGACAGTGAAGCTTTCTTT. Protein: CASGPDSEAFF.

The chain recombines TRBV5-1 with TRBJ1-2; no clear D gene. CDR3 size: 12 residues. Trimming removed 3 bases at V and 7 bases at J, with 10 bases between. Germline assignment: CDR1 SGHRS and CDR2 YFSETQ. DNA for the CDR3: TGCGCCAGCAGCTCAGACAAACCTGGCTACACCTTC. Amino acid sequence: CASSSDKPGYTF.